This is a list of T cell receptor beta chains from one sample in a study of STAT5B mutations in CD4+ large granular lymphocyte leukemia. TCRdb keeps only in-frame clones here, not all; method: immunoSEQ multiplex PCR. The data hold approximately 31,000 clones, with about 76% observed a single time. Sequences were obtained from CD4+ T cells from blood buffy coats. Every receptor here comes from a human donor in good health. Each CDR3 is given with its conserved first and last residue. D genes are given only for firm matches. A clone size is listed for some rows: how often the clone was seen (once, few, many), or a class if it is expanded.

j_call: TRBJ2-5; clone_size: few; v_call: TRBV9; d_call: NA; cdr3_length: 16; cdr3_nt: TGTGCCAGCAGCACCAGGGGAGGGTATGATGGCGAGACCCAGTACTTC; cdr3_aa: CASSTRGGYDGETQYF
j_call: TRBJ2-6; clone_size: NA; v_call: TRBV30; d_call: NA; cdr3_length: 14; cdr3_nt: TGTGCCTGGAGTGACCCTCTTGGGGCCAACGTCCTGACTTTC; cdr3_aa: CAWSDPLGANVLTF
j_call: TRBJ1-2; clone_size: NA; v_call: TRBV7-9; d_call: NA; cdr3_length: 18; cdr3_nt: TGTGCCAGCAGCATCCGATTAAGTCAGGTACTCAAGGACTATGGCTACACCTTC; cdr3_aa: CASSIRLSQVLKDYGYTF
j_call: TRBJ1-2; clone_size: few; v_call: TRBV7-9; d_call: TRBD1; cdr3_length: 13; cdr3_nt: TGTGCCAGCAGCCCGGGGACAGTTTATGGCTACACCTTC; cdr3_aa: CASSPGTVYGYTF
j_call: TRBJ1-1; clone_size: NA; v_call: TRBV2; d_call: NA; cdr3_length: 13; cdr3_nt: TGTGCCAGCAACGGCAGGGGAAACTCTGAAGCTTTCTTT; cdr3_aa: CASNGRGNSEAFF
j_call: TRBJ1-2; clone_size: NA; v_call: TRBV7-8; d_call: NA; cdr3_length: 14; cdr3_nt: TGTGCCAGCAGCGAAAATATCGACCGTCTTGGCTACACCTTC; cdr3_aa: CASSENIDRLGYTF
j_call: TRBJ1-1; clone_size: few; v_call: TRBV5-1; d_call: NA; cdr3_length: 15; cdr3_nt: TGCGCCAGCAGCTTGGAACACAGCTTGAACACTGAAGCTTTCTTT; cdr3_aa: CASSLEHSLNTEAFF
j_call: TRBJ1-1; clone_size: NA; v_call: TRBV5-4; d_call: NA; cdr3_length: 15; cdr3_nt: TGTGCCAGCAGCCGAGGACCCAACCTGGGCACTGAAGCTTTCTTT; cdr3_aa: CASSRGPNLGTEAFF
j_call: TRBJ2-5; clone_size: once; v_call: TRBV5-4; d_call: NA; cdr3_length: 13; cdr3_nt: TGTGCCAGCAGCTTTGGGGTACAAGAGACCCAGTACTTC; cdr3_aa: CASSFGVQETQYF
j_call: TRBJ2-2; clone_size: NA; v_call: TRBV7-8; d_call: NA; cdr3_length: 17; cdr3_nt: TGTGCCAGCAGCTTAGCCTCGGGACGACCAAACACCGGGGAGCTGTTTTTT; cdr3_aa: CASSLASGRPNTGELFF
j_call: TRBJ2-5; clone_size: NA; v_call: TRBV5-8; d_call: NA; cdr3_length: 13; cdr3_nt: TGTGCCAGCAGCCGACAGCTACAAGAGACCCAGTACTTC; cdr3_aa: CASSRQLQETQYF
j_call: TRBJ2-3; clone_size: NA; v_call: TRBV5-8; d_call: NA; cdr3_length: 14; cdr3_nt: TGTGCCAGCCCGAGTAGGGGGGGCACAGATACGCAGTATTTT; cdr3_aa: CASPSRGGTDTQYF
j_call: TRBJ2-5; clone_size: once; v_call: TRBV30; d_call: NA; cdr3_length: 14; cdr3_nt: TGTGCCTGGAGTGTACAAGGGAACCAAGAGACCCAGTACTTC; cdr3_aa: CAWSVQGNQETQYF
j_call: TRBJ1-1; clone_size: NA; v_call: TRBV5-1; d_call: NA; cdr3_length: 17; cdr3_nt: TGCGCCAGCAGCTTGGCCGGGGTTGGGGCCTTGAACACTGAAGCTTTCTTT; cdr3_aa: CASSLAGVGALNTEAFF
j_call: TRBJ2-2; clone_size: NA; v_call: TRBV28; d_call: TRBD1; cdr3_length: 13; cdr3_nt: TGTGCCTCGTCAGGGGGGAACACCGGGGAGCTGTTTTTT; cdr3_aa: CASSGGNTGELFF
j_call: TRBJ2-2; clone_size: few; v_call: TRBV4-2; d_call: TRBD2; cdr3_length: 16; cdr3_nt: TGTGCCAGCAGCTCAGGACTAGCGGGAGTAGCCGGGGAGCTGTTTTTT; cdr3_aa: CASSSGLAGVAGELFF